The 24 T cell receptor beta chains presented below share a single source sample, sequenced in a study of blood T cell repertoires in COVID-19. Method: immunoSEQ multiplex PCR; TCRdb's copy keeps in-frame clones and lacks some. The top ten clones hold approximately 3.3% of a sample with under 250,000 clones, 70% to 90% of them seen once. The specimen sequenced was peripheral blood. These receptors were collected from a man younger than 35 with active or convalescent COVID-19.

The chain has TRBV5-1 and TRBJ2-7; D unresolved. This CDR3 has 14 residues. The germline V gene has CDR1 SGHRS and CDR2 YFSETQ. V was pared by 3 bases and J by 0 bases, with 10 bases between. The CDR3 nucleotides are TGCGCCAGCAGCTCTATACCTGACTCCTACGAGCAGTACTTC. It translates to CASSSIPDSYEQYF.

This clone has a handful of counts. The chain employs TRBV5-6 and TRBJ1-2, with a weak D call TRBD1 (6 bases). V was trimmed by 4 bases and J by 0 bases, leaving 16 bases between them. Germline CDR1 reads SGHDT; CDR2 reads YYEEEE. The CDR3 runs 16 residues. The CDR3 here is CASSETTGTPNYGYTF. DNA of the CDR3: TGTGCCAGCAGCGAGACGACAGGAACCCCTAACTATGGCTACACCTTC.

The chain joins TRBV28 to TRBJ2-5, with 7 nucleotides matching TRBD2. Germline CDR1 is MDHEN and CDR2 is SYDVKM. V was pared by 4 bases and J by 5 bases, with 19 bases of the junction left unmatched. CDR3 size: 18 residues. CDR3 residues: CASSSINDPGTNAETQYF. The CDR3, as DNA: TGTGCCAGCAGTTCTATTAATGACCCCGGGACTAACGCGGAGACCCAGTACTTC.

The V call is TRBV3-1 (or the pseudogene TRBV3-2), the J call TRBJ2-3; TRBD2 agrees at 11 bases. The junction had 8 bases not matched to a gene; V was cut back by 4 bases and J by 5 bases. The germline V gene has CDR1 LGHDT and CDR2 YNNKEL (reference sequence). This CDR3 contains 16 residues. The CDR3 loop is CASSRRIAGGRDTQYF. The CDR3 nucleotides are TGTGCCAGCAGCCGTCGAATAGCGGGGGGGCGAGATACGCAGTATTTT.

The rearrangement uses TRBV5-1 and TRBJ1-4; 7 nucleotides align to TRBD1. The V and J ends lost 1 base and 8 bases, in that order; junction bases with no gene match: 5. Germline CDR1 SGHRS, CDR2 YFSETQ. The CDR3 spans 14 residues. CDR3 bases: TGCGCCAGCAGCTTGTCAGGGGGAGGAGAAAAACTGTTTTTT. Amino acids: CASSLSGGGEKLFF.

The chain has TRBV28 and TRBJ1-4, with D perhaps matching TRBD1 (5 bases). V lost 7 bases to trimming and J lost 6 bases, with 15 bases between them. Per germline, CDR1 MDHEN and CDR2 SYDVKM. The CDR3 is 14 amino acids. As DNA, the CDR3 is TGTGCCAGCACCCGGGGGAGTGGGGATGAAAAACTGTTTTTT. It codes for CASTRGSGDEKLFF.

The chain combines TRBV15 with TRBJ1-2; the match to TRBD1 covers 8 bases. Germline V gene lookup returns CDR1 LNHNV and CDR2 YYDKDF (reference sequence). The CDR3 contains 15 residues. The trim removed 0 bases at V and 7 bases at J, leaving 7 bases unmatched. CDR3 amino acids: CATSREDREAAGYTF. CDR3 DNA sequence: TGTGCCACCAGCAGAGAGGACAGGGAAGCCGCTGGCTACACCTTC. Full variable domain (missing parts from reference TRBV15 and TRBJ1-2): DAMVIQNPRYQVTQFGKPVTLSCSQTLNHNVMYWYQQKSSQAPKLLFHYYDKDFNNEADTPDNFQSRRPNTSFCFLDIRSPGLGDTAMYLCATSREDREAAGYTFGSGTRLTVV.

J is TRBJ2-5 and V is TRBV20-1; D call uncertain. Germline CDR1 and CDR2: DFQATT and SNEGSKA (reference sequence). Trimming cost V 6 bases and J 3 bases, with 8 bases left between them. CDR3 length: 11 residues. CDR3 loop: CSASHKETQYF. CDR3 nucleotides: TGCAGTGCATCACACAAAGAGACCCAGTACTTC.

This clone has a handful of counts. The chain combines TRBV11-2 with TRBJ1-3, with unresolved D. CDR1 is SGHAT, CDR2 FQNNGV, per germline. The V end lost 1 base, the J end lost 0 bases, and 7 bases lay between the germline ends. The CDR3 runs 15 residues. The CDR3 DNA sequence: TGTGCCAGCAGCTTAGTTCCCCGCTCTGGAAACACCATATATTTT. It encodes CASSLVPRSGNTIYF.

J is TRBJ2-7 and V is TRBV7-6; 8 bases align to TRBD2. V dropped 5 bases and J dropped 2; count of bases not matched to a gene: 11. Germline V lookup: CDR1 SGHVS, CDR2 FNYEAQ. The CDR3 loop spans 16 amino acids. CDR3 in amino acids: CASSPEEGSGAYEQYF. The CDR3 nucleotides read TGTGCCAGCAGCCCGGAAGAGGGTAGCGGGGCCTACGAGCAGTACTTC.

The chain carries TRBV30 and TRBJ1-1; 9 bases fit TRBD1. The CDR3 has 14 amino acids. CDR1 is GTSNPN and CDR2 is SVGIG in the germline V gene (reference sequence). The V segment lost 3 bases and the J segment 4 bases; nucleotides outside the gene matches: 6. The CDR3 protein is CAWRPTGGLTEAFF. The CDR3 bases are TGTGCCTGGAGACCGACAGGGGGACTCACTGAAGCTTTCTTT.

CDR3 in amino acids: CASTRDRRSLAKNIQYF. The CDR3 DNA is TGTGCCAGCACAAGGGACAGGCGTTCTCTAGCCAAAAACATTCAGTACTTC. The rearrangement links TRBV2 to TRBJ2-4, with 8 positions matching TRBD1. With 7 bases clipped from V and 0 bases from J, the junction kept 11 bases outside the gene matches. The germline gives CDR1 SNHLY, CDR2 FYNNEI. CDR3 length: 17 amino acids.

The genes are TRBV28 and TRBJ1-5; D possibly corresponds to TRBD1 (6 bases). CDR1 is MDHEN, CDR2 SYDVKM, per germline. CDR3 size: 18 residues. V lost 1 base, J lost 2 bases, and 18 bases lay in between. The CDR3 bases are TGTGCCAGCAGTTTATCAGGGGTCCGGCCAGCCGGCAATCAGCCCCAGCATTTT. It codes for CASSLSGVRPAGNQPQHF.

The genes are TRBV25-1 and TRBJ1-2; D not resolved. This CDR3 comprises 15 residues. V was clipped by 4 bases and J by 4 bases, with 16 bases between them. Germline loops: CDR1 MGHDK, CDR2 SYGVNS. The CDR3 reads CASSGPAGSTYGYTF. CDR3 in DNA: TGTGCCAGCAGTGGCCCGGCGGGTAGTACCTATGGCTACACCTTC.

V gene TRBV4-3 combines with J gene TRBJ2-7; 10 bases fit TRBD1. V was clipped by 4 bases and J by 4 bases; unmatched bases: 7. Per germline, CDR1 LGHNA and CDR2 YSLEER. This CDR3 contains 15 residues. CDR3 DNA sequence: TGCGCCAGCAGCCGACAGACAGGGGGCCTGTACGAGCAGTACTTC. Protein product: CASSRQTGGLYEQYF.

The CDR3 DNA sequence: TGTGCCAGCAGCCAAGAAGCATCTCGGGCGGGCAATGAGCAGTTCTTC. Its protein product is CASSQEASRAGNEQFF. The gene calls are TRBV4-2 and TRBJ2-1, with D perhaps TRBD2 (5 bases). The CDR3 is 16 amino acids. The germline V gene has CDR1 LGHNA and CDR2 YNFKEQ. V lost 0 bases to trimming and J lost 6 bases, with 15 bases between them.

The genes are TRBV27 and TRBJ2-4; 11 bases align to TRBD2. Trimming removed 1 base from V and 0 bases from J; junction bases left unmatched: 14. The germline V gene has CDR1 MNHEY and CDR2 SMNVEV (reference sequence). The CDR3 runs to 21 residues. The DNA for the CDR3 is TGTGCCAGCAGTTTATTGTGCATGCTAGCGGGAGGCGGACTAGCCAAAAACATTCAGTACTTC. Translated: CASSLLCMLAGGGLAKNIQYF.

The chain couples TRBV6-5 to TRBJ2-2, with a tentative D call TRBD2 (6 bases). The V end lost 6 bases, the J end lost 3 bases, and 14 bases lay between the germline ends. The CDR3 has 15 amino acids. The germline gives CDR1 MNHEY, CDR2 SVGAGI. The CDR3 DNA follows: TGTGCCAGCAGCATACTAGCATCCGACACCGGGGAGCTGTTTTTT. It translates to CASSILASDTGELFF.

This clone was recorded a few times. J is TRBJ1-2 and V is TRBV3-1 (or the pseudogene TRBV3-2), with 10 bases identical to TRBD1. V was clipped by 4 bases and J by 4 bases; unmatched bases: 6. The germline gives CDR1 LGHDT, CDR2 YNNKEL (reference sequence). The length of the CDR3 is 15 residues. The CDR3 is CASSPGTGDGYGYTF. CDR3 in DNA: TGTGCCAGCAGCCCAGGGACAGGGGACGGCTATGGCTACACCTTC.

V is TRBV29-1 and J is TRBJ2-1, with 12 bases fitting TRBD2. The CDR3 is 14 residues long. J gave up 4 bases and V 6 bases, and 4 bases lay outside the gene matches. Germline lookup yields CDR1 SQVTM and CDR2 ANQGSEA. CDR3 nucleotide sequence: TGCAGCGTAATCGGGACTAGCGGGTACAATGAGCAGTTCTTC. Its protein is CSVIGTSGYNEQFF.

The chain has TRBV28 and TRBJ2-7; 7 bases line up with TRBD2. The CDR3 runs to 16 residues. V was clipped by 6 bases and J by 3 bases; unmatched bases: 14. CDR1 MDHEN and CDR2 SYDVKM come from the germline V gene. The CDR3 DNA reads TGTGCCAGCAGGCGCCTGACTAGCCGTGGGTTCTACGAGCAGTACTTC. As protein: CASRRLTSRGFYEQYF. The full variable domain, completed using reference TRBV28 and TRBJ2-7, is DVKVTQSSRYLVKRTGEKVFLECVQDMDHENMFWYRQDPGLGLRLIYFSYDVKMKEKGDIPEGYSVSREKKERFSLILESASTNQTSMYLCASRRLTSRGFYEQYFGPGTRLTVT.

V and J are TRBV28 and TRBJ1-2; TRBD1 aligns across 10 bases. CDR3 length: 14 residues. Germline CDR1 and CDR2: MDHEN and SYDVKM. V lost 3 bases, J lost 14 bases, and 12 bases stayed unmatched. The CDR3 DNA follows: TGTGCCAGCAGTTTGCTTCCGGGACAGGGGACACCTACCTTC. It yields the protein CASSLLPGQGTPTF.

The chain carries TRBV6-2 or TRBV6-3 and TRBJ1-2; D uncertain. The V end was cut by 6 bases, the J end by 0 bases, with 5 bases between. CDR1 and CDR2 (germline): MNHEY, SVGEGT. This CDR3 contains 12 residues. In DNA, the CDR3 is TGTGCCAGCAGCCCCACTAACTATGGCTACACCTTC. It codes for CASSPTNYGYTF.

This rearrangement joins TRBV11-3 to TRBJ2-7; a possible D gene is TRBD1 (6 bases). Deletions cut 5 bases from V and 5 bases from J, with 10 bases between. CDR3 size: 12 residues. Germline V gene lookup returns CDR1 SGHNT and CDR2 YENEEA. CDR3 sequence: CASSPGQNEQYF. The CDR3 DNA follows: TGTGCCAGCAGCCCCGGACAGAACGAGCAGTACTTC.